The table lists the clone carrying this T cell receptor beta chain with many counts. Its cognate antigen is unknown. The source of the sample is a study of early T cells in non-severe SARS-CoV-2 infection. Turning to the study itself: It was bulk RNA from unsorted whole blood that was sequenced, and the chains were unpaired.

Researchers attached unique molecular identifiers to individual cDNA molecules. TCRdb independently ran MiXCR on the 5' RACE reads; one entry per CDR3 protein. The profile shows around 25,000 distinct CDR3 sequences, roughly 5% of them singletons. Study observations and caveats: Database matching using VDJdb favored anti-spike CD8 responses, with private and CD4 specificities left missing.

The germline CDR1 and CDR2 sequences are LGHNT and FRNRAP. Trimming shortened V by 4 bases and J by 7 bases, and 2 bases separated the two germline ends. The CDR3 sequence is 10 residues long. This TCR derives from an adult who was a healthcare worker with PCR-confirmed SARS-CoV-2 infection or an uninfected control (not recorded which). The sequencing sample was made of whole blood. This sequence joins TRBV12-5 and TRBJ1-5; D gene uncertain. CDR3 nucleotides: TGTGCTAGTGGTTGGCAGCCCCAGCATTTT. It specifies CASGWQPQHF.